Listed here is a single T cell receptor beta chain. Produced via immunoSEQ multiplex PCR; TCRdb's table is partial and in-frame only. The table has more than 70,000 clones, just over 95% seen once. The source of the sample is a study of human thymus T cells. During corrective heart surgery, resections were taken, and the thymus tissue came from them. The ends were cut back, 3 bases at V and 4 bases at J, with 3 bases in the middle. Germline CDR1 DFQATT, CDR2 SNEGSKA (reference sequence). The CDR3 spans 10 residues. The sample comprised thymus tissue. The receptor comes from a boy in the first two years of life with a congenital heart defect but otherwise immunologically healthy. V gene TRBV20-1 combines with J gene TRBJ1-2; D ambiguous. Here the CDR3 reads CSASAYGYTF. In DNA form, the CDR3 reads TGCAGTGCTAGTGCCTATGGCTACACCTTC.